A selection of T cell receptor beta chains follows, all from one sample in a study of control samples from healthy donors and cancer patients. The assay was immunoSEQ multiplex PCR, and TCRdb's table has in-frame clones only and misses some. The sample comprises roughly 95,000 clones, approximately 93% of which are singletons, and nearly 0.95% rests with the top ten. Sequencing was done on a sample of blood. The receptors stem from a woman aged 25-40 years in good health. The CDR3 runs from the conserved cysteine through the conserved F or W. The D gene is left open where the match is weak. Size is omitted from some rows. Given values are once, few, many or a class for expanded clones.

>NA|TRBV5-1|TRBJ1-1|TRBD1|14
CASSEGQINTEAFF
TGCGCCAGCAGCGAGGGACAGATAAACACTGAAGCTTTCTTT
>NA|TRBV6-5|TRBJ2-2|TRBD2|16
CASSYRLAVNTGELFF
TGTGCCAGCAGTTACAGGCTAGCGGTAAACACCGGGGAGCTGTTTTTT
>NA|TRBV5-6|TRBJ2-1|TRBD2|15
CASRRSLAGVYEQFF
TGTGCCAGCAGGCGGAGTCTAGCGGGAGTTTACGAGCAGTTCTTC
>NA|TRBV9|TRBJ2-7|TRBD2|15
CASSVERGPSYEQYF
TGTGCCAGCAGCGTAGAGCGGGGACCATCCTACGAGCAGTACTTC
>NA|TRBV5-1|TRBJ1-1|NA|15
CASSYNGGVDTEAFF
TGCGCCAGCAGCTATAACGGGGGGGTGGACACTGAAGCTTTCTTT
>NA|TRBV24-1|TRBJ1-2|NA|14
CATSDHSRAYGYTF
TGTGCCACCAGTGACCACTCGCGGGCCTATGGCTACACCTTC
>once|TRBV5-1|TRBJ2-3|NA|15
CASSYGHGRTDTQYF
TGCGCCAGCAGCTATGGACACGGCAGGACAGATACGCAGTATTTT
>NA|TRBV18|TRBJ1-1|TRBD1|19
CASSPVWGQGAGKNTEAFF
TGTGCCAGCTCACCAGTCTGGGGACAGGGGGCTGGGAAGAACACTGAAGCTTTCTTT
>NA|TRBV6-5|TRBJ1-6|NA|12
CASSPTRTPLHF
TGTGCCAGCAGCCCCACCAGAACACCCCTCCACTTT
>NA|TRBV7-8|TRBJ1-6|TRBD1|16
CASSVDRGTYNSPLHF
TGTGCCAGCAGCGTGGACAGGGGCACCTATAATTCACCCCTCCACTTT
>NA|TRBV29-1|TRBJ1-1|TRBD1|18
CSVAGSFAGRGPNTEAFF
TGCAGCGTTGCGGGGTCATTTGCGGGCAGGGGGCCGAACACTGAAGCTTTCTTT
>NA|TRBV19|TRBJ1-5|NA|16
CASSTPEGLSNQPQHF
TGTGCCAGTAGTACGCCGGAAGGGTTGAGCAATCAGCCCCAGCATTTT
>NA|TRBV18|TRBJ1-6|TRBD1|16
CASSRDRRSYNSPLHF
TGTGCCAGCTCACGGGACAGGAGGTCCTATAATTCACCCCTCCACTTT
>NA|TRBV9|TRBJ2-4|NA|16
CASSVGGHREGDIQYF
TGTGCCAGCAGCGTAGGAGGCCATCGCGAGGGTGACATTCAGTACTTC
>NA|TRBV5-5|TRBJ2-2|TRBD2|17
CASRKKTSGRGLGELFF
TGTGCCAGCAGGAAAAAAACTAGCGGGAGGGGCCTCGGGGAGCTGTTTTTT
>NA|TRBV6-5|TRBJ2-7|NA|16
CASSYSSTVAAYEQYF
TGTGCCAGCAGTTACTCGAGCACAGTGGCGGCCTACGAGCAGTACTTC
>NA|TRBV19|TRBJ2-7|NA|14
CASSIGTGSYEQYF
TGTGCCAGTAGTATTGGCACCGGGTCCTACGAGCAGTACTTC
>NA|TRBV15|TRBJ2-7|NA|15
CATSTGQLPTYEQYF
TGTGCCACCAGCACCGGACAGCTCCCTACCTACGAGCAGTACTTC
>NA|TRBV7-9|TRBJ1-5|TRBD1|15
CASSPPGTGNQPQHF
TGTGCCAGCAGCCCCCCCGGGACAGGGAATCAGCCCCAGCATTTT
>once|TRBV10-3|TRBJ1-1|NA|12
CANRQENTEAFF
TGTGCCAACCGACAGGAGAACACTGAAGCTTTCTTT
>NA|TRBV3-1/TRBV3-2|TRBJ1-1|NA|15
CASSQVPLMNTEAFF
TGTGCCAGCAGCCAAGTTCCCCTTATGAACACTGAAGCTTTCTTT
>NA|TRBV7-9|TRBJ2-5|NA|14
CASSLGGGKETQYF
TGTGCCAGCAGCCTAGGTGGGGGGAAAGAGACCCAGTACTTC
>NA|TRBV3-1/TRBV3-2|TRBJ2-2|NA|12
CASRPGPGELFF
TGTGCCAGCAGACCGGGACCCGGGGAGCTGTTTTTT
>NA|TRBV7-2|TRBJ2-7|NA|13
CASTLTGIHEQYF
TGTGCCAGCACTCTAACAGGGATCCACGAGCAGTACTTC
>NA|TRBV19|TRBJ1-2|NA|12
CAIDGGSYGYTF
TGTGCCATCGACGGGGGGAGCTATGGCTACACCTTC
>NA|TRBV5-1|TRBJ1-1|TRBD1|14
CASSGGQLGTEAFF
TGCGCCAGCAGCGGGGGACAGCTGGGGACTGAAGCTTTCTTT
>NA|TRBV30|TRBJ2-1|TRBD2|16
CAWSKGAGGIYNEQFF
TGTGCCTGGAGCAAAGGGGCGGGAGGGATATACAATGAGCAGTTCTTC
>NA|TRBV6-6|TRBJ1-5|NA|13
CASSDAGRQPQHF
TGTGCCAGCAGTGACGCAGGGCGTCAGCCCCAGCATTTT
>NA|TRBV18|TRBJ1-3|TRBD1|17
CASSLGAPGGSGNTIYF
TGTGCCAGCTCACTTGGCGCACCAGGGGGCTCTGGAAACACCATATATTTT
>once|TRBV6-6|TRBJ2-1|TRBD2|15
CASRLTSGGYNEQFF
TGTGCCAGCAGGCTGACTAGCGGGGGATACAATGAGCAGTTCTTC
>once|TRBV15|TRBJ2-1|TRBD2|16
CATSRGGGGRRDEQFF
TGTGCCACCAGCAGAGGGGGTGGCGGGAGGAGAGATGAGCAGTTCTTC
>NA|TRBV7-9|TRBJ1-4|NA|14
CASIGGQNNEKLFF
TGTGCCAGCATTGGTGGTCAGAATAATGAAAAACTGTTTTTT
>NA|TRBV25-1|TRBJ2-3|TRBD2|16
CASSDPSGGALGTQYF
TGTGCCAGCAGTGACCCGAGCGGGGGGGCCCTAGGTACGCAGTATTTT
>once|TRBV29-1|TRBJ2-1|NA|17
CSVGPNTGLSSYNEQFF
TGCAGCGTTGGGCCTAATACAGGCCTGAGCTCCTACAATGAGCAGTTCTTC
>NA|TRBV29-1|TRBJ2-4|NA|15
CSVRTSPTGIDIQYF
TGCAGCGTTCGAACGTCCCCGACTGGGATAGACATTCAGTACTTC
>NA|TRBV10-2|TRBJ2-3|NA|11
CASSDADTQYF
TGCGCCAGCAGTGATGCAGATACGCAGTATTTT
>NA|TRBV9|TRBJ2-3|TRBD2|15
CASSASGTSADTQYF
TGTGCCAGCAGCGCCTCGGGGACTAGCGCGGATACGCAGTATTTT
>NA|TRBV6-5|TRBJ1-5|NA|14
CASSLRHLSQPQHF
TGTGCCAGCAGCCTGCGACATCTGTCTCAGCCCCAGCATTTT
>NA|TRBV12-3/TRBV12-4|TRBJ1-1|NA|13
CASSPTEMSEAFF
TGTGCCAGCAGTCCTACGGAGATGAGTGAAGCTTTCTTT
>NA|TRBV18|TRBJ2-7|NA|14
CASSLYGGTYEQYF
TGTGCCAGCTCCCTCTATGGAGGAACCTACGAGCAGTACTTC
>NA|TRBV7-2|TRBJ2-2|TRBD1|13
CASSTGQGGELFF
TGTGCCAGCAGCACGGGACAGGGCGGGGAGCTGTTTTTT
>NA|TRBV5-1|TRBJ1-5|NA|18
CASSLHPRSAASNQPQHF
TGCGCCAGCAGCTTGCATCCCCGTTCGGCGGCTAGCAATCAGCCCCAGCATTTT
>NA|TRBV11-2|TRBJ1-6|NA|16
CASSLGGSSYNSPLHF
TGTGCCAGCAGCTTAGGGGGGAGCTCCTATAATTCACCCCTCCACTTT
>NA|TRBV15|TRBJ1-3|NA|16
CATSRDVGVSGNTIYF
TGTGCCACCAGCAGAGATGTGGGAGTCTCTGGAAACACCATATATTTT
>NA|TRBV19|TRBJ1-4|TRBD1|14
CASSKGQGNEKLFF
TGTGCCAGTAGCAAGGGACAGGGAAATGAAAAACTGTTTTTT